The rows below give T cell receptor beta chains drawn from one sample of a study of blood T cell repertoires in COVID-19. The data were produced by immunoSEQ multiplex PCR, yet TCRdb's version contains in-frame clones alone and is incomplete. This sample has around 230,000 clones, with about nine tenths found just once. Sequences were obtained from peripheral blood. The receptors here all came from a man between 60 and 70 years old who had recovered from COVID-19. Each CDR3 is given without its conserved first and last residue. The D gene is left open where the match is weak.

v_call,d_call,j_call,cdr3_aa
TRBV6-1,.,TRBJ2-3,ASSEVAQGIFSYRDTQY
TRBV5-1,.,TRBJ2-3,ASSLTGSTDTQY
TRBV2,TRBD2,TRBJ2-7,ASRWGGEQY
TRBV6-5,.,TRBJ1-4,ASSYGGATNEKLF
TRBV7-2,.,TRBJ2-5,ASSLDAAAGRETQY
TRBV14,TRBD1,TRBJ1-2,ASSPMTTGAGGYT
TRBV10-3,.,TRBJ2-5,AISESRLVGETQY
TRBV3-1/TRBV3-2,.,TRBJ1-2,ASSQVLGGGLSYGYT
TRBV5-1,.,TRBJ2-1,ASSPGSSYNEQF
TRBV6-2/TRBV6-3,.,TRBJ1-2,ASSYSGSYGYT
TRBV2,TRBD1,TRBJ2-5,ASSSRQGGETQY
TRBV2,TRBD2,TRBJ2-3,ASSPGVTSGYTDTQY
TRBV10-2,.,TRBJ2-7,ASSDLVDSGYEQY
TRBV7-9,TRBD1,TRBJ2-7,ASRSIRGRDEQY
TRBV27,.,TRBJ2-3,ASRRGSTDTQY
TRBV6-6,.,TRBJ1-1,ASRELMNTEAF
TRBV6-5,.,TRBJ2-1,ASQDRPHNEQF
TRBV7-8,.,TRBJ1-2,ASSFQGSYGYT
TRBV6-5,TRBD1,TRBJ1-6,ASSLTGANYNSPLH
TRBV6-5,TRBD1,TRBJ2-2,ASTRGQGGELF
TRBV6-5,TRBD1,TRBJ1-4,ASSYKGTANEKLF
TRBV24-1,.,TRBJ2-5,ATSAWGDGETQY
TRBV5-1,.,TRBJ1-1,ASSLGWTSDTEAF
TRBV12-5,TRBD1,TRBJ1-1,ASGVGRRDRGSNTEAF
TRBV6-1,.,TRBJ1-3,ASSEGSLVGGNTIY
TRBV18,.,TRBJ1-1,ASSLGEDTEAF
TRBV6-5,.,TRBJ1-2,ASRRGTSYGYT
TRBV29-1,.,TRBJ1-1,SVEDRRVGYTEAF
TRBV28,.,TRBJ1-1,ATQLHQEAF
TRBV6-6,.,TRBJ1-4,ASSLGASEKLF
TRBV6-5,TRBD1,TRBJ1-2,ASSPGQGYYGYT
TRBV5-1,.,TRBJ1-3,ASSLLSGNTIY
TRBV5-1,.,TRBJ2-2,ASSLVDTGELF
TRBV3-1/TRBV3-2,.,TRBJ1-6,ATQSTANSPLH
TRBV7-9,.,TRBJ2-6,ASGVRTGGLSGANVLT
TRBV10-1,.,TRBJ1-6,ASSVSPEGNSPLH
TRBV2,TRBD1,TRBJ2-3,ASNDRLGQIMVTY
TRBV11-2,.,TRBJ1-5,ASSSLGGNGQPQH
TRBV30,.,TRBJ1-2,AWSVTGYGYT
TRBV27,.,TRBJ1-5,ASSLMREYQPQH
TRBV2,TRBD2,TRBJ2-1,ASSENLAGNEQF
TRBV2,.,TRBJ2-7,ASRDSPYEQY
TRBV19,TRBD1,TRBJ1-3,ASSSGTGFGNTIY
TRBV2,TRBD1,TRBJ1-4,ASSRQGTGEKLF